The sequence of this T cell receptor (beta chain) was determined in a study of CD4 T cells in relation to SARS-CoV-2 and coronaviruses. On the study more broadly: PBMCs were cultured with antigen for nine to eleven days before TCR beta sequencing.

The unexposed donors gave CD4+ T cells in about 2011-2019, prior to COVID-19. CD4+ T cells were isolated from the cells after about 11 days of culture. Cells permitting, SARS-CoV-2 S/N and four cold-coronavirus spikes were tested on unexposed-donor CD4+ T cells. On days 3 and 7, cultures got half fresh IL-2 medium. The CDR3 spans 15 residues. Per germline, CDR1 SGHAT and CDR2 FQNNGV. Trimming pared 5 bases from V and 3 bases from J, leaving 15 bases between. This clone was detected once. Its antigen is unknown. Produced via immunoSEQ multiplex PCR; TCRdb's table is partial and in-frame only. Here the sample spans about 26,000 clones, 73% being singletons.

The chain employs TRBV11-2 and TRBJ2-3; D is unclear. The receptor's source is a human donor in good health. The sequenced material came from CD4+ T cells from PBMCs, cultured in vitro. The CDR3: CASSPRAPLTDTQYF. CDR3 sequence (DNA): TGTGCCAGCAGCCCTAGGGCCCCACTAACAGATACGCAGTATTTT.